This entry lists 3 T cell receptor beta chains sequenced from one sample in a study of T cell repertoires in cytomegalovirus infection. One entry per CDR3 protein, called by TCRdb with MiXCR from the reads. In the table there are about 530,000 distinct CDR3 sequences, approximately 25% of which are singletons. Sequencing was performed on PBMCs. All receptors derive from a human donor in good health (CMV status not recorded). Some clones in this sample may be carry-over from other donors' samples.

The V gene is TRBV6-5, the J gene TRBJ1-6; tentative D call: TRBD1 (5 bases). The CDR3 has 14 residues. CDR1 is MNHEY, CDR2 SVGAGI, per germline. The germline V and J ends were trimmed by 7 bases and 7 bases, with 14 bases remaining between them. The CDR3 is CASTPGTDNSPLHF. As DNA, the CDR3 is TGTGCCAGCACTCCCGGGACGGACAATTCACCCCTCCACTTT.

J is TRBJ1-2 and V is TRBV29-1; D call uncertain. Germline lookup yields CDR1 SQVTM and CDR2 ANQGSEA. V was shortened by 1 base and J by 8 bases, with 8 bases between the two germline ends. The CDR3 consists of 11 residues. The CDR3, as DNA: TGCAGCGTTGAAGGGCAGAGAGGCTACACCTTC. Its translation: CSVEGQRGYTF.

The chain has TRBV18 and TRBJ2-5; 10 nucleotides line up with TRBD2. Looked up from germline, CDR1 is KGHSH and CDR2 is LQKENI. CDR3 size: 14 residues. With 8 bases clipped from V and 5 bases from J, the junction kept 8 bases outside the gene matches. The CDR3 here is CASRTGLATETQYF. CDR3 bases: TGTGCCAGCCGCACGGGACTAGCGACGGAGACCCAGTACTTC.